This T cell receptor (beta chain) was recorded in a study of vaccination and CD4 T cells after COVID-19. At the level of the study: It was a median about 93 days after diagnosis, with a range of 35 to 161, that post-COVID samples were drawn. Control cultures received a CEFX pool, an HIV-1 Nef pool, or no peptide.

As to treatment: roughly 11-day PBMC culture with coronavirus spike peptide pools or control peptides (ViraFEST assay). ViraFEST grew antigen-specific T cells using peptide pools, then sequenced TCRs. Culture conditions combined more than 1.5 million PBMCs per well with 8.5 to 10 IU/ml IL-2 and approximately 11 ug/ml peptide pools. This clonotype showed up just a few times. Antigen: not known. Cultured CD4+ T cell DNA underwent sequencing with the Oncomine TCR Beta short-read assay. TCRdb passed the PCR reads through MiXCR, listing each CDR3 protein once. The sample lists around 11,000 distinct CDR3 sequences, around 60% occurring once. The CDR3 sequence is 17 residues long. The V gene lost 6 bases and the J gene lost 3 bases, with 20 bases spanning the gap. Germline-derived CDR1 and CDR2 are MDHEN and SYDVKM.

The specimen was CD4+ T cells from blood, cultured in vitro, collected before SARS-CoV-2 vaccination. V gene TRBV28 combines with J gene TRBJ2-2; D unresolved. The TCR originated in a human donor who had recovered from COVID-19. CDR3 coding DNA: TGTGCCAGCAGCCTAAATCGTATCGATCGGTACACCGGGGAGCTGTTTTTT. It encodes CASSLNRIDRYTGELFF.